A single sample is the source of the 10 T cell receptor beta chains below, sequenced in a study of shared clonotypes between healthy human individuals. Some clones are missing from TCRdb's copy, which holds only in-frame ones; the method was immunoSEQ multiplex PCR. In the table there are more than 2 million clones, 85% to 95% of which are singletons. It was CD45RO-negative cells, positively selected for CCR7, that made up naive CD8 cells, with terminally differentiated effector memory CD45RA+ cells excluded. The material sequenced was naive CD8+ T cells sorted from blood. All receptors derive from a man between 18 and 35 years old in good health.

The chain is built from TRBV5-1 and TRBJ2-2, with TRBD2 identical over 7 bases. CDR3 size: 16 residues. V gave up 2 bases and J gave up 3 bases; unmatched junction bases: 7. Looked up from germline, CDR1 is SGHRS and CDR2 is YFSETQ. CDR3 loop: CASSFRLAADTGELFF. The CDR3, as DNA: TGCGCCAGCAGCTTTCGCCTAGCGGCCGACACCGGGGAGCTGTTTTTT.

V usage is TRBV29-1 and J usage is TRBJ2-1; D is possibly TRBD2 (6 bases). From germline, CDR1 is SQVTM and CDR2 ANQGSEA. The CDR3 totals 14 residues. With 1 base removed from V and 5 bases from J, the gap between germline ends came to 12 bases. CDR3 sequence: CSVEGLGRHNEQFF. Here the CDR3 DNA reads TGCAGCGTTGAAGGCCTGGGGAGGCACAATGAGCAGTTCTTC.

This clone has a single count. The chain joins TRBV7-9 to TRBJ2-1, with D unresolved. The CDR3 runs to 11 residues. V was trimmed by 5 bases and J by 8 bases, leaving 7 bases between them. Germline values: CDR1 SEHNR, CDR2 FQNEAQ (reference sequence). The CDR3 sequence: CASSPLDEQFF. The CDR3 DNA reads TGTGCCAGCAGCCCCCTTGATGAGCAGTTCTTC.

This clone has just one count. This chain joins TRBV4-3 and TRBJ1-6; maybe TRBD1 (6 bases). Germline loops: CDR1 LGHNA, CDR2 YSLEER. Trimming stripped 1 base from V and 8 bases from J, with 15 bases between. The CDR3 runs to 16 residues. The CDR3 DNA reads TGCGCCAGCAGCCAAGGTGGGCAGGGGCGGGATTCACCCCTCCACTTT. This gives the protein CASSQGGQGRDSPLHF.

This chain connects TRBV27 to TRBJ1-1; D gene uncertain. The V gene's germline CDR1 is MNHEY and CDR2 SMNVEV (reference sequence). The ends were cut back, 3 bases at V and 3 bases at J, with 11 bases in the middle. The CDR3 length is 14 residues. CDR3 amino acids: CASSLDRWDTEAFF. The CDR3 coding sequence is TGTGCCAGCAGTTTGGATAGGTGGGACACTGAAGCTTTCTTT.

J is TRBJ1-6 and V is TRBV7-2; D not certain. V lost 3 bases, J lost 3 bases, and 9 bases lay in between. This CDR3 region has 15 residues. CDR1 and CDR2 from the germline V gene are SGHTA and FQGNSA. CDR3 nucleotides: TGTGCCAGCAGCTTCGGCGGCGGCTATAATTCACCCCTCCACTTT. Translation: CASSFGGGYNSPLHF.

The chain is built from TRBV7-9 and TRBJ1-1; TRBD1 is a possible D gene (5 bases). Trimming left V 5 bases short and J 5 bases short, with 15 bases between. Germline CDR1 is SEHNR and CDR2 is FQNEAQ (reference sequence). The CDR3 covers 14 residues. The CDR3 protein is CASSGRAGLTEAFF. The CDR3 region has the DNA TGTGCCAGCAGCGGCCGGGCGGGGCTTACTGAAGCTTTCTTT. The complete variable domain, with remaining parts taken from reference TRBV7-9 and TRBJ1-1, reads DTGVSQNPRHKITKRGQNVTFRCDPISEHNRLYWYRQTLGQGPEFLTYFQNEAQLEKSRLLSDRFSAERPKGSFSTLEIQRTEQGDSAMYLCASSGRAGLTEAFFGQGTRLTVV.

This clone was observed once. This chain connects TRBV7-9 to TRBJ2-1; tentative D call: TRBD2 (5 bases). Germline assignment: CDR1 SEHNR and CDR2 FQNEAQ (reference sequence). The CDR3 extends over 13 amino acids. Trimming left V 6 bases short and J 10 bases short, with 16 bases between. The CDR3 region is CASSPGMHWEQFF. In DNA, the CDR3 is TGTGCCAGCAGTCCCGGGATGCACTGGGAGCAGTTCTTC.

The gene calls are TRBV5-1 and TRBJ2-7; possible D gene TRBD1, 5 bases. V was pared by 5 bases and J by 2 bases, with 20 bases between. Germline V gene lookup returns CDR1 SGHRS and CDR2 YFSETQ. This CDR3 has 16 amino acids. The CDR3 DNA reads TGCGCCAGCAGTTCTTGGCCGTTGGACACAACCTACGAGCAGTACTTC. It specifies CASSSWPLDTTYEQYF.

As regards this clone: This sample also contains other DNA sequences that code for the same CDR3. The rearrangement uses TRBV9 and TRBJ2-7; 8 positions match TRBD1. Germline values: CDR1 SGDLS, CDR2 YYNGEE. V trimming: 2 bases; J trimming: 2 bases; junction bases outside the gene matches: 3. CDR3 length: 14 amino acids. The CDR3 reads CASSVGQGTYEQYF. The CDR3 nucleotides are TGTGCCAGCAGCGTTGGACAGGGTACCTACGAGCAGTACTTC. Full variable domain (outside the CDR3, taken from reference TRBV9 and TRBJ2-7): DSGVTQTPKHLITATGQRVTLRCSPRSGDLSVYWYQQSLDQGLQFLIQYYNGEERAKGNILERFSAQQFPDLHSELNLSSLELGDSALYFCASSVGQGTYEQYFGPGTRLTVT.